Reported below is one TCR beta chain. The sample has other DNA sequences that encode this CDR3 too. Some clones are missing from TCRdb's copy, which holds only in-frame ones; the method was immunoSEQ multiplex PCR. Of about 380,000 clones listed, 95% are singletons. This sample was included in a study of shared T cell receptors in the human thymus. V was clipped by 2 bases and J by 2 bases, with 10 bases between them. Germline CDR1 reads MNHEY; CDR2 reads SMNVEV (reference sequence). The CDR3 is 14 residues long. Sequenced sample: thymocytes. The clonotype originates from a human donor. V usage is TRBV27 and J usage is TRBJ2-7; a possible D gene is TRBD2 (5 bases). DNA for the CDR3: TGTGCCAGCAGTTTAGCTGGGGAGACCTACGAGCAGTACTTC. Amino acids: CASSLAGETYEQYF.